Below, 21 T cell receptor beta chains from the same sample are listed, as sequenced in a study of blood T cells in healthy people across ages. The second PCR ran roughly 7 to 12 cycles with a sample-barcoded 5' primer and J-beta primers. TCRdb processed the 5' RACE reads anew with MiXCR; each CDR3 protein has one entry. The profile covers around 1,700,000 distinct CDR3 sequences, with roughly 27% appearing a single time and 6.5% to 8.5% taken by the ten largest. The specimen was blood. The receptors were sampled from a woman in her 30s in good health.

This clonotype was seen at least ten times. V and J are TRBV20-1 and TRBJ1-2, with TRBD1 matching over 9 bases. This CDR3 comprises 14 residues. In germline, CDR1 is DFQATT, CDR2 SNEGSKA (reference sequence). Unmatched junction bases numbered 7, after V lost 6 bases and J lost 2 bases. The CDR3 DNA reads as TGCAGTGCCCCGGACAGGGGAGAGAACTATGGCTACACCTTC. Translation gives CSAPDRGENYGYTF.

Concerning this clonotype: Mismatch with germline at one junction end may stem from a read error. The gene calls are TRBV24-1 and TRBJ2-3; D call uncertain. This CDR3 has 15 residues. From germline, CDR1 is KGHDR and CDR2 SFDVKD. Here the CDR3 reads CATSEAPPESDTRYF. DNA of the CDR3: TGTGCCACCAGTGAGGCCCCTCCGGAGTCAGATACGCGGTATTTT.

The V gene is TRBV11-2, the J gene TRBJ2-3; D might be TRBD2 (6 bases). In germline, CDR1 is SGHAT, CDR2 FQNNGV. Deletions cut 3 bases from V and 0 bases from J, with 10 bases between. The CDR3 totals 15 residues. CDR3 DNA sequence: TGTGCCAGCAGCTTTCGCGGGACTAGCACAGATACGCAGTATTTT. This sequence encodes CASSFRGTSTDTQYF.

The CDR3, as DNA: TGTGCCACCTCCAACCCGGCCCCGGCCGAAGCTTTCTTT. Encoded protein: CATSNPAPAEAFF. J is TRBJ1-1 and V is TRBV6-1; no definite D call. This CDR3 has 13 amino acids. Trimming removed 10 bases from V and 8 bases from J, with 20 bases in between. CDR1 and CDR2 from the germline V gene are MNHNS and SASEGT.

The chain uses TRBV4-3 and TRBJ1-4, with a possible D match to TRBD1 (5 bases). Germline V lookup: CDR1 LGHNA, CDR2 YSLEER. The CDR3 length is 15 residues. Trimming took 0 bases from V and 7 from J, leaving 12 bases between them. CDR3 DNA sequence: TGCGCCAGCAGCCAAGAACAGGCGGTGGGTGAAAAACTGTTTTTT. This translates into CASSQEQAVGEKLFF.

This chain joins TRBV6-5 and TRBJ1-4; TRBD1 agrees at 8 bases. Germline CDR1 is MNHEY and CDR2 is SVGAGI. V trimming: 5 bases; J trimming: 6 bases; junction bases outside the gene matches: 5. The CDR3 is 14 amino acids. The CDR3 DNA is TGTGCCAGCAGTCAACAGGACAGGGATGAAAAACTGTTTTTT. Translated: CASSQQDRDEKLFF.

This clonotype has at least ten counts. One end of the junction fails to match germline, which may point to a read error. This CDR3 reads CASSETANYGYTF. In DNA, the CDR3 is TGCGCCAGCAGTGAGACAGCTAACTATGGCTACACCTTC. The chain employs TRBV6-1 and TRBJ1-2, with D maybe TRBD1 (5 bases). Per the germline V gene, CDR1 is MNHNS and CDR2 is SASEGT. The CDR3 spans 13 residues.

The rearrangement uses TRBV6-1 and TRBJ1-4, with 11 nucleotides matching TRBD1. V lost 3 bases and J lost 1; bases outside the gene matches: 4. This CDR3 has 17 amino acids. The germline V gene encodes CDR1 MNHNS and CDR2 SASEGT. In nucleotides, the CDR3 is TGTGCCAGCAGTGACCCCGGGACAGGGGGAACTAATGAAAAACTGTTTTTT. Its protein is CASSDPGTGGTNEKLFF.

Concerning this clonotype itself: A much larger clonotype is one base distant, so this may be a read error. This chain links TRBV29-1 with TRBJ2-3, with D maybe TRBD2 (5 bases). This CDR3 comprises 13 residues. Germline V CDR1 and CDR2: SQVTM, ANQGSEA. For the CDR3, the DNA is TGCAGCTTTAGAGCGGACCTCACAGATACGCGGTATTTT. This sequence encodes CSFRADLTDTRYF.

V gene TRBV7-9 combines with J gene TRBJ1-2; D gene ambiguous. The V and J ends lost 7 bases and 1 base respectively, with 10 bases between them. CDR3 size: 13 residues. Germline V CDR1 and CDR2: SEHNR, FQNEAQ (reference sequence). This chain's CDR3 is CASTAGGNYGYTF. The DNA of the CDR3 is TGTGCCAGCACGGCAGGAGGTAACTATGGCTACACCTTC.

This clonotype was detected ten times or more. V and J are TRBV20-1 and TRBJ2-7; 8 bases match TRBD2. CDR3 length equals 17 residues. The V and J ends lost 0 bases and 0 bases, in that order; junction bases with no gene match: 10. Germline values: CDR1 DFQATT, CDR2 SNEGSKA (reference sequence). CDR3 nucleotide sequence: TGCAGTGCTAGAGATTACCCTAGCGGGCAAAGCTCCTACGAGCAGTACTTC. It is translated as CSARDYPSGQSSYEQYF.

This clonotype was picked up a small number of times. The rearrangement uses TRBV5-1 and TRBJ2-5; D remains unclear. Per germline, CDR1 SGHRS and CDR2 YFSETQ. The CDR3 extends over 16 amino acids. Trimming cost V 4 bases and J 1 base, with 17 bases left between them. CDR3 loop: CASSLATSISQETQYF. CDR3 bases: TGCGCCAGCAGCCTGGCGACTTCCATATCCCAAGAGACCCAGTACTTC.

The DNA for the CDR3 is TGTGCCAGCAGTGACTTAGACAGGCCGGCGGGAGAGACCCAGTACTTC. Translated: CASSDLDRPAGETQYF. The gene calls are TRBV25-1 and TRBJ2-5, with D perhaps TRBD1 (6 bases). The ends were cut back, 3 bases at V and 4 bases at J, with 18 bases in the middle. The CDR3 has 16 amino acids. The V gene's germline CDR1 is MGHDK and CDR2 SYGVNS.

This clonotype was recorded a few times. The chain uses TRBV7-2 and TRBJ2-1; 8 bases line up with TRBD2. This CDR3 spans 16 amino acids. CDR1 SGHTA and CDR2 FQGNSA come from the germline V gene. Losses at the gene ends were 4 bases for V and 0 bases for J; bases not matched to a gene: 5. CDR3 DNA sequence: TGTGCCAGCAGCTCCCGACTAGCGAGCTCCTACAATGAGCAGTTCTTC. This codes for CASSSRLASSYNEQFF.

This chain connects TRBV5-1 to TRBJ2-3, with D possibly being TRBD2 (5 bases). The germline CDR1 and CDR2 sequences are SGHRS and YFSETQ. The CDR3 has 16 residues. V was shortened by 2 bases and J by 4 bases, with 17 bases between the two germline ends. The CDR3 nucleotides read TGCGCCAGCAGCTTTGGTAGCGTAGGCGGTCCAGATACGCAGTATTTT. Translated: CASSFGSVGGPDTQYF.

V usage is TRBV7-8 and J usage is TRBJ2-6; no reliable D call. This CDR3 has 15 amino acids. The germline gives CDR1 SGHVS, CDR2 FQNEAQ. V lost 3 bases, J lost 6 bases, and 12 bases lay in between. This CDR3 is CASSFGSLEANVLTF. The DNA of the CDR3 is TGTGCCAGCAGCTTTGGCTCCCTGGAGGCCAACGTCCTGACTTTC. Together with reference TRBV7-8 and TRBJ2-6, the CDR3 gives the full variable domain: GAGVSQSPRYKVAKRGQDVALRCDPISGHVSLFWYQQALGQGPEFLTYFQNEAQLDKSGLPSDRFFAERPEGSVSTLKIQRTQQEDSAVYLCASSFGSLEANVLTFGAGSRLTVL.

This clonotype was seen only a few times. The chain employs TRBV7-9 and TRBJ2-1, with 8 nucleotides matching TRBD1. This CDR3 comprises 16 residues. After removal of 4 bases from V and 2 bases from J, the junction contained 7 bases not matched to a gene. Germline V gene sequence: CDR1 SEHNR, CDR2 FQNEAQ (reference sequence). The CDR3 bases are TGTGCCAGCAGCTCAATGGACAGGGTCACCTACAATGAGCAGTTCTTC. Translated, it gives CASSSMDRVTYNEQFF.

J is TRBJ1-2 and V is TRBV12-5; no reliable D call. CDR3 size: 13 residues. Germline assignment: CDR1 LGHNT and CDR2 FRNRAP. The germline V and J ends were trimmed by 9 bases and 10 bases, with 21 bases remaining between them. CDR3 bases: TGTGCTAGCTCAGCGGGCAGTGTCCATGACTACACCTTC. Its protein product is CASSAGSVHDYTF.

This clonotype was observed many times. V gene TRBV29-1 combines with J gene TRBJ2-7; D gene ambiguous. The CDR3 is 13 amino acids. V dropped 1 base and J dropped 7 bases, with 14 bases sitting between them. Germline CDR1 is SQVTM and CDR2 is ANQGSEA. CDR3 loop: CSVEGMVFAEQYF. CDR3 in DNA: TGCAGCGTTGAAGGCATGGTATTTGCGGAGCAGTACTTC.

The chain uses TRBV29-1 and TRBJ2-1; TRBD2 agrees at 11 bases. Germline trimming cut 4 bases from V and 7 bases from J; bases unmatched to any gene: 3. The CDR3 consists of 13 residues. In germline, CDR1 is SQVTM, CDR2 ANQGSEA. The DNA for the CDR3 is TGCAGCGTTGTACTAGCGGGGGAGAATGAGCAGTTCTTC. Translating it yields CSVVLAGENEQFF.

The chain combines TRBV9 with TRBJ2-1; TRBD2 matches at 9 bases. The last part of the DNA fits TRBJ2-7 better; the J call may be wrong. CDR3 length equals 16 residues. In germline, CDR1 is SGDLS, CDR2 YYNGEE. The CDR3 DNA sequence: TGTGCCAGCAGCTCTAGCGGGGCCCGCTCCTACAATGAGCAGTACTTC. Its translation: CASSSSGARSYNEQYF.